This T cell receptor (beta chain) was captured by sequencing in a study of cytomegalovirus exposure and HLA in healthy donors. Findings and limits, study-wide: Several of the most significant clusters were apparently associated with common viral pathogens in a later analysis. Cytomegalovirus-associated TCR beta chains were listed, numbering 150 to 200.

CDR3 size: 16 residues. Trimming shortened V by 4 bases and J by 3 bases, and 18 bases separated the two germline ends. The PCR was carried out with 60 Vbeta primers and 13 Jbeta primers. This table comes from immunoSEQ multiplex PCR, and its TCRdb copy is limited to in-frame clones, with some not included. This listing includes around 75,000 clones. Points on this clone: What it binds is unknown.

The origin of this receptor is a middle-aged man in good health and CMV-seronegative. The V and J genes are TRBV23-1 and TRBJ1-1, with D possibly TRBD1 on 5 matching bases. TRBV23-1 is given ORF status, its function remaining uncertain. The specimen sequenced was PBMCs. The chain's CDR3 is CASSPNYEGLHTEAFF. The DNA of the CDR3 is TGCGCCAGCAGTCCCAACTACGAGGGACTCCACACTGAAGCTTTCTTT.